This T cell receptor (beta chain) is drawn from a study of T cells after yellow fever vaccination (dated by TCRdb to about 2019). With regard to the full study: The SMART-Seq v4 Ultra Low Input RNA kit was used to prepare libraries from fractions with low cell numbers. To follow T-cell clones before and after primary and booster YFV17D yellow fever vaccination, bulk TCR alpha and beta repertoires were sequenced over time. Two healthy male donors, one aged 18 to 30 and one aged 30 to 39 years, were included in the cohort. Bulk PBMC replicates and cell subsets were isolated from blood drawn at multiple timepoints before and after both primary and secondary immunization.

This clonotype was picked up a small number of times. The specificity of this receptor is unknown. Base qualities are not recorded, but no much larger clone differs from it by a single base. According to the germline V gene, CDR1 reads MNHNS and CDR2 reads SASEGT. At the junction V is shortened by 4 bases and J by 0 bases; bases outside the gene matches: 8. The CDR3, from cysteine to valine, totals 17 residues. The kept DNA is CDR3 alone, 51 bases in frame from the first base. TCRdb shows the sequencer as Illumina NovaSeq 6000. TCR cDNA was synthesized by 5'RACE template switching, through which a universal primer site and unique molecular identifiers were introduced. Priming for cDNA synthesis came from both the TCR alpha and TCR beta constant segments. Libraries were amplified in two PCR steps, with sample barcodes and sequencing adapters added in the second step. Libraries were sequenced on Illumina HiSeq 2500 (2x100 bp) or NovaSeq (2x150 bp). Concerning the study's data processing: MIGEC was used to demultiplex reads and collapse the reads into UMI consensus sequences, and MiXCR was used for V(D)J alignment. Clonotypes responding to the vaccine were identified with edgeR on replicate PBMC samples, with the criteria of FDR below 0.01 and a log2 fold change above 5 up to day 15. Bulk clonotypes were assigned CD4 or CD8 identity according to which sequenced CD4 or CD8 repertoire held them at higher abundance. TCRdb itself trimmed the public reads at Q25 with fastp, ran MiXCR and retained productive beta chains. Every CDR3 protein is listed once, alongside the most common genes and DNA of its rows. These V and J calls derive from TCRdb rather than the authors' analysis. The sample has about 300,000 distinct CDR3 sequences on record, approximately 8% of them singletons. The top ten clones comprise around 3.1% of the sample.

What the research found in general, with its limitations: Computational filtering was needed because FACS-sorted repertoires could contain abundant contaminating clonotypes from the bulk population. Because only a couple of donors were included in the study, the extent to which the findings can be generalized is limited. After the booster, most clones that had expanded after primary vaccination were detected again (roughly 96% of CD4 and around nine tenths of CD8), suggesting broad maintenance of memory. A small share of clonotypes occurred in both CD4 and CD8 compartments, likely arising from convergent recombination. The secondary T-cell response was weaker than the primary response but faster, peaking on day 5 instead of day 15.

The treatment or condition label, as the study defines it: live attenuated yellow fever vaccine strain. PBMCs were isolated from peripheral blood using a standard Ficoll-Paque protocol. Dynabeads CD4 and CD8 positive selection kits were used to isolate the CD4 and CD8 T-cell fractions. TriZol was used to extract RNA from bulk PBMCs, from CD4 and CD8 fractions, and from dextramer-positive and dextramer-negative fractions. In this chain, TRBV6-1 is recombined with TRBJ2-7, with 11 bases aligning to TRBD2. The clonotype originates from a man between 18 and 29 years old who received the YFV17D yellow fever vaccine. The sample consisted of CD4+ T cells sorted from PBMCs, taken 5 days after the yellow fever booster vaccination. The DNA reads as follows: TGTGCCAGCAGTGTTCTAGCGGGGGGCACGAGCTCCTACGAGCAGTACGTC. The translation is CASSVLAGGTSSYEQYV.